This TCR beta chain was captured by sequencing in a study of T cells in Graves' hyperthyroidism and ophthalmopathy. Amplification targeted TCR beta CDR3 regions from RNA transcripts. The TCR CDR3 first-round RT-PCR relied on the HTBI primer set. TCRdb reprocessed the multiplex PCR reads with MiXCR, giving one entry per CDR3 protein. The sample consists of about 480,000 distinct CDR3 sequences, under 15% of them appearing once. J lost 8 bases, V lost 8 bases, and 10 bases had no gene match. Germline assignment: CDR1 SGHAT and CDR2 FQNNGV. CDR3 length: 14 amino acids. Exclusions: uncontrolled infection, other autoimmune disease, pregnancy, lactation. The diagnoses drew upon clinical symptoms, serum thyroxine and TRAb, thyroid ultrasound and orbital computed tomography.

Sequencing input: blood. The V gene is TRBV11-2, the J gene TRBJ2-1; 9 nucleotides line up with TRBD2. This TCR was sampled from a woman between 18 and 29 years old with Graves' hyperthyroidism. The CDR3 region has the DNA TGTGCCAGCCGGGGGCTAGCGGGAAGCCATGAGCAGTTCTTC. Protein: CASRGLAGSHEQFF. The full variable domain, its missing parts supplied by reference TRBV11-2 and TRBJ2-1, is EAGVAQSPRYKIIEKRQSVAFWCNPISGHATLYWYQQILGQGPKLLIQFQNNGVVDDSQLPKDRFSAERLKGVDSTLKIQPAKLEDSAVYLCASRGLAGSHEQFFGPGTRLTVL.